This T cell receptor (beta chain) was recovered during a study of blood T cell repertoires in COVID-19 (dated by TCRdb to 2020 to 2021). For context, the study as a whole: Samples covering the acute and convalescent phases of COVID-19 were provided by collaborators in the United States, Italy and Spain. Samples were obtained from the ongoing ImmuneRACE study (first 160 participants) and from 1,254 subjects provided by 6 global collaborators. Where available, HLA class I and class II types were taken from metadata supplied by the sample provider and were not determined by assay-based typing. A freely available public database, intended as a resource for researchers studying the immune response to SARS-CoV-2, is where the repertoires were released. The prospective study material was composed of cDNA or gDNA derived from T cells, B-cell-depleted T cells, or PBMCs. The sample metadata nearly always contained a de-identified subject ID, COVID-19 status, age in years and sex. The dataset comprised deeply sampled blood TCRbeta repertoires from subjects exposed to, actively infected with, or recovered from COVID-19. The investigation overall reported the following: Clinical and demographic metadata were provided uncurated, with the amount varying by source and participant.

At the junction V is shortened by 5 bases and J by 0 bases, with 10 bases in between. Taken from cysteine to phenylalanine, the CDR3 has 15 residues. Kept here is only the CDR3 DNA, which spans 45 bases and is read in frame from base 1. The CDR1 and CDR2 encoded by the germline V gene are SNHLY and FYNNEI. A second Seattle source provided samples from volunteer blood donors who had recovered from COVID-19. Each collaborating institution followed its own protocols to collect whole blood in K2EDTA tubes. For TCRbeta analysis, collaborators shipped samples in one of three forms: frozen whole blood, isolated PBMCs, or DNA extracted from either of those sample types. This clone was seen more than once but under ten times. Its recognized antigen is unknown. Base qualities are not at hand, and no much larger clone is one base apart. TCRbeta CDR3 regions were amplified from genomic DNA using the immunoSEQ Assay, a bias-controlled multiplex PCR. For the original study's pipeline: The number of nucleated cells in each sample was estimated by amplification of reference gene primers within the assay. Sequence reads were collapsed and filtered to measure the absolute abundance of every unique TCRbeta CDR3 rearrangement. For each sample, productive Simpson clonality was calculated by taking the square root of Simpson's diversity index across productive rearrangements. The table comes from immuneACCESS by way of TCRdb, which keeps in-frame sequences with V and J called. Part of the clones is missing from these tables; in studies checked, under half for an unresolved V gene and the rest for unknown reasons. For V, J and clone size, that table is used; D and trimming come from the DNA. The sample table contains under 300,000 clones; only one count was recorded for about 79% of them. Around 1.5% of the sample is in the top ten clones.

Rearrangement joined TRBV2 to TRBJ2-2, and TRBD1 may be the D gene, going by 5 matching bases. Sequencing used peripheral blood. This sequence was found in a woman aged 40 to 55 who had recovered from COVID-19. The CDR3 reads as follows: CASSIQVANTGELFF. The DNA reads TGTGCCAGCAGTATACAGGTCGCGAACACCGGGGAGCTGTTTTTT.